The text below deals with one T cell receptor beta chain. This specimen comes from a study of T cell changes during pregnancy in multiple sclerosis. Germline V CDR1 and CDR2: SGHRS, YFSETQ. The CDR3 consists of 13 residues. Trimming at V came to 0 bases and at J to 6 bases, leaving 2 bases not matched to a gene. The assay was immunoSEQ multiplex PCR, and TCRdb's table has in-frame clones only and misses some. The sample holds 25,000 to 30,000 clones; nearly 90% are singletons and the top ten take 0.8%. Material: CD4+ T cells from peripheral blood mononuclear cells, obtained in the second trimester of pregnancy. J is TRBJ1-1 and V is TRBV5-1; 7 bases line up with TRBD1. The TCR sequence derives from a female donor with multiple sclerosis, enrolled in a pregnancy study. The CDR3 is CASSLGQGAEAFF. For the CDR3, the DNA is TGCGCCAGCAGCTTGGGGCAGGGGGCTGAAGCTTTCTTT.